This T cell receptor (beta chain) was found in a study of blood T cell repertoires in COVID-19 (dated by TCRdb to the early 2020s). Notes on the research overall: The collaborator samples originated in the United States, Italy and Spain and spanned the acute and convalescent phases of COVID-19. Where HLA class I and class II types were available, the types were taken from metadata supplied by the sample provider, not from assay-based typing. The repertoires were released in a freely available public database intended as a resource for research on the immune response to SARS-CoV-2. Deeply sampled blood TCRbeta repertoires from subjects exposed to, actively infected with, or recovered from COVID-19 were included in the dataset. The material from the prospective study consisted of cDNA or gDNA derived from T cells, B-cell-depleted T cells, or PBMCs. The sample metadata nearly always contained a de-identified subject ID, COVID-19 status, age in years and sex. The samples were drawn from two sources: the first 160 participants of the ongoing ImmuneRACE study, and over 1,000 subjects contributed by 6 global collaborators. The paper's findings and limits, for the study overall: Clinical and demographic metadata were provided uncurated, with the amount varying by source and participant.

The immunoSEQ Assay, a bias-controlled multiplex PCR, was used to amplify TCRbeta CDR3 regions from genomic DNA. As for the original processing: Within the assay, amplification of reference gene primers was used to estimate how many nucleated cells each sample contained. Sequence reads were collapsed and filtered to measure the absolute abundance of every unique TCRbeta CDR3 rearrangement. For each sample, productive Simpson clonality was calculated by taking the square root of Simpson's diversity index across productive rearrangements. TCRdb re-hosts the immuneACCESS table, in-frame sequences only. Its copies lack some clones; in the studies checked, an unresolved V gene accounts for under half of them, and the cause for the rest is not known. Clonal size and the V and J genes are those of that table, whereas D and trimming came from the DNA. The table for this sample lists more than 300,000 clones; around 86% of them were counted only once. Of the sample, about 5% falls within the top ten clones.

To note about this clone: No antigen is known for it. Per-nucleotide qualities are absent, and no much larger clonotype sits a single base away.

Participants in the prospective study were aged about 18 to 95 years, lived in approximately 26 United States geographic areas, and enrolled through a virtual design. Cohort assignment in the prospective study relied on participant-reported clinical history from a screening survey and a study questionnaire. Recovered participants in ImmuneRACE Cohort 3 were defined as having two consecutive negative NP/OP PCR tests, clearance from a healthcare professional, or resolution of symptoms. Each participant in the prospective study had whole blood, serum and a nasopharyngeal or oropharyngeal swab collected by mobile phlebotomists. Over a roughly 2-month period, participants in the prospective study had the option of providing additional blood draws and questionnaires. Prospective study blood samples were shipped either frozen or at room temperature before DNA extraction. CDR1 and CDR2 (SQVTM, ANQGSEA) derive from the germline V gene. The CDR3 spans 12 residues, from the cysteine through the phenylalanine. Solely the CDR3 DNA is kept, with 36 bases framed from the first base. The trim is 3 bases for V and 7 bases for J, with a gap of 10 bases between the germline ends.

Source material: PBMCs or T cells enriched from blood (not recorded which). This chain is built from TRBV29-1 and TRBJ2-1; 5 matching bases give a weak D call of TRBD1. The TCR originated in a woman aged 50 to 60 who had recovered from COVID-19. The CDR3 protein sequence reads: CSVDRTNNEQFF. The nucleotide sequence reads TGCAGCGTTGATAGGACAAATAATGAGCAGTTCTTC.